These 31 T cell receptor beta chains share one sample of origin, sequenced in a study of blood T cell repertoires in COVID-19. Some clones are missing from TCRdb's copy, which holds only in-frame ones; the method was immunoSEQ multiplex PCR. The sample shows fewer than 200,000 clones, approximately 73% of them seen only once. Source material: peripheral blood. The receptor source for this set is a woman of 80 years or more with acute or convalescent COVID-19.

The rearrangement uses TRBV7-9 and TRBJ1-2, with no clear D. The CDR3 runs to 14 residues. Trimming left V 8 bases short and J 0 bases short, with 13 bases between. Germline CDR1 is SEHNR and CDR2 is FQNEAQ (reference sequence). CDR3 region: CASGQAGANYGYTF. DNA of the CDR3: TGTGCCAGCGGGCAGGCGGGAGCTAACTATGGCTACACCTTC.

The CDR3 DNA reads TGTGCCAGCAGTGTTCCTCCAGGGGCCCCCAGACCATACAATGAGCAGTTCTTC. It codes for CASSVPPGAPRPYNEQFF. This chain uses TRBV2 with TRBJ2-1, with D possibly being TRBD1 (6 bases). V lost 4 bases to trimming and J lost 4 bases, with 23 bases between them. Germline loops: CDR1 SNHLY, CDR2 FYNNEI. The CDR3 length is 18 residues. Full variable domain (outside the CDR3, taken from reference TRBV2 and TRBJ2-1): EPEVTQTPSHQVTQMGQEVILRCVPISNHLYFYWYRQILGQKVEFLVSFYNNEISEKSEIFDDQFSVERPDGSNFTLKIRSTKLEDSAMYFCASSVPPGAPRPYNEQFFGPGTRLTVL.

The chain couples TRBV5-1 to TRBJ2-1; 11 bases are a match to TRBD1. The CDR3 consists of 16 residues. Germline trimming cut 5 bases from V and 7 bases from J; bases unmatched to any gene: 11. CDR1 is SGHRS, CDR2 YFSETQ, per germline. CDR3 in DNA: TGCGCCAGCAGATTGACCGGGACAGGGGGTGGGAATGAGCAGTTCTTC. Its protein product is CASRLTGTGGGNEQFF.

The J gene is TRBJ1-3, the V gene TRBV7-9, with no clear D. With 2 bases removed from V and 0 bases from J, the gap between germline ends came to 8 bases. Per the germline V gene, CDR1 is SEHNR and CDR2 is FQNEAQ (reference sequence). The CDR3 is 15 residues long. The CDR3 sequence: CASSLSTSSGNTIYF. Here the CDR3 DNA reads TGTGCCAGCAGCTTAAGTACGAGCTCTGGAAACACCATATATTTT.

J is TRBJ1-2 and V is TRBV7-8; D gene unclear. The CDR3 has 15 amino acids. Germline V CDR1 and CDR2: SGHVS, FQNEAQ. Trimming removed 5 bases at V and 5 bases at J, with 18 bases between. This CDR3 reads CASSLRRDVLYGYTF. CDR3 DNA: TGTGCCAGCAGCCTGCGACGGGATGTTTTGTATGGCTACACCTTC.

The CDR3 loop is CASSQDYAGPDTQYF. Here the CDR3 DNA reads TGCGCCAGCAGCCAAGATTACGCAGGGCCCGATACGCAGTATTTT. The chain couples TRBV4-3 to TRBJ2-3, with D possibly TRBD1 on 5 matching bases. CDR1 and CDR2 from the germline V gene are LGHNA and YSLEER. CDR3 length equals 15 residues. V lost 0 bases and J lost 6, with 13 bases in between.

The chain links TRBV5-1 to TRBJ2-1; 9 bases are a match to TRBD2. In germline, CDR1 is SGHRS, CDR2 YFSETQ. V shed 4 bases, J shed 0 bases, and the junction held 2 bases outside the gene matches. This CDR3 comprises 15 residues. CDR3 region: CASSPSGNSYNEQFF. Written as DNA, the CDR3 is TGCGCCAGCAGCCCTAGCGGGAACTCCTACAATGAGCAGTTCTTC.

This clone was detected a few times. The J gene is TRBJ1-2, the V gene TRBV19; TRBD1 aligns across 7 bases. Losses at the gene ends were 5 bases for V and 2 bases for J; bases not matched to a gene: 11. The CDR3 length is 16 residues. The V gene's germline CDR1 is LNHDA and CDR2 SQIVND (reference sequence). CDR3 sequence (DNA): TGTGCCAGTAGTTCCCCTGGACAACAGGGGAACTATGGCTACACCTTC. Its translation: CASSSPGQQGNYGYTF.

This sequence joins TRBV12-3 or TRBV12-4 and TRBJ1-5; 7 nucleotides match TRBD1. Germline trimming cut 6 bases from V and 7 bases from J; bases unmatched to any gene: 6. The CDR3 loop spans 13 amino acids. The CDR3 loop is CASSNRGGQPQHF. CDR3 bases: TGTGCCAGCAGCAACAGGGGTGGGCAGCCCCAGCATTTT.

This chain uses TRBV4-1 with TRBJ2-5; tentative D call: TRBD2 (5 bases). The germline V gene encodes CDR1 MGHRA and CDR2 YSYEKL. CDR3 size: 12 residues. Trimming pared 4 bases from V and 5 bases from J, leaving 8 bases between. The CDR3 bases are TGCGCCAGCAGCCCCGGGGAGGAGACCCAGTACTTC. It specifies CASSPGEETQYF.

The chain joins TRBV7-9 to TRBJ2-5; D is perhaps TRBD1 (6 bases). The V end was cut by 2 bases, the J end by 5 bases, with 18 bases between. Germline CDR1 is SEHNR and CDR2 is FQNEAQ (reference sequence). CDR3 length: 16 amino acids. The CDR3 DNA is TGTGCCAGCAGCTTAACGGACAGATGGCAGGGCGAGACCCAGTACTTC. This sequence encodes CASSLTDRWQGETQYF.

The gene calls are TRBV10-3 and TRBJ2-4; TRBD2 aligns across 7 bases. The CDR3 extends over 13 amino acids. The V gene end was trimmed by 6 bases and the J gene end by 8 bases; junction bases not matched to a gene: 7. The germline V gene has CDR1 ENHRY and CDR2 SYGVKD. In DNA form, the CDR3 reads TGTGCCATCAGCCTACGGGACTACGACATTCAGTACTTC. Protein product: CAISLRDYDIQYF.

V gene TRBV7-9 combines with J gene TRBJ1-6, with D possibly matching TRBD1 (6 bases). The ends were cut back, 6 bases at V and 3 bases at J, with 18 bases in the middle. This CDR3 comprises 17 residues. Germline loops: CDR1 SEHNR, CDR2 FQNEAQ (reference sequence). CDR3 DNA: TGTGCCAGCAGTTCAAGTAAATCAGGGGTCTATAATTCACCCCTCCACTTT. This codes for CASSSSKSGVYNSPLHF. The full variable domain, completed using reference TRBV7-9 and TRBJ1-6, is DTGVSQNPRHKITKRGQNVTFRCDPISEHNRLYWYRQTLGQGPEFLTYFQNEAQLEKSRLLSDRFSAERPKGSFSTLEIQRTEQGDSAMYLCASSSSKSGVYNSPLHFGNGTRLTVT.

This chain connects TRBV5-1 to TRBJ1-2; 7 positions agree with TRBD1. CDR3 length: 14 residues. The trim removed 3 bases at V and 2 bases at J, leaving 4 bases unmatched. Germline V gene data show CDR1 as SGHRS and CDR2 as YFSETQ. CDR3 bases: TGCGCCAGCAGCTACACAGGGGACAACTATGGCTACACCTTC. Amino acid sequence: CASSYTGDNYGYTF. Complete variable domain (other parts from reference TRBV5-1 and TRBJ1-2): KAGVTQTPRYLIKTRGQQVTLSCSPISGHRSVSWYQQTPGQGLQFLFEYFSETQRNKGNFPGRFSGRQFSNSRSEMNVSTLELGDSALYLCASSYTGDNYGYTFGSGTRLTVV.

CDR3 region: CASRHGQGLGSGANVLTF. CDR3 DNA: TGTGCCAGCAGACACGGACAGGGTCTGGGCTCTGGGGCCAACGTCCTGACTTTC. This chain links TRBV7-9 with TRBJ2-6; 8 bases map to TRBD1. V was clipped by 6 bases and J by 0 bases; unmatched bases: 10. CDR1 and CDR2 from the germline V gene are SEHNR and FQNEAQ (reference sequence). This CDR3 has 18 residues.

This clone came up a few times. The chain is built from TRBV27 and TRBJ2-5; 11 positions agree with TRBD2. Germline V gene lookup returns CDR1 MNHEY and CDR2 SMNVEV (reference sequence). J gave up 5 bases and V 7 bases, and 12 bases lay outside the gene matches. CDR3 length equals 16 residues. CDR3 nucleotide sequence: TGTGCCAGCATACTCCCAGCTAGCGGGAGGTGGGAGACCCAGTACTTC. The encoded protein is CASILPASGRWETQYF.

The rearrangement links TRBV4-1 to TRBJ2-7; the D is unclear. V dropped 3 bases and J dropped 0 bases, with 12 bases sitting between them. CDR3 size: 15 residues. Per germline, CDR1 MGHRA and CDR2 YSYEKL. The CDR3 DNA is TGCGCCAGCAGCCAGTCATCTTTGAGCTCCTACGAGCAGTACTTC. This translates into CASSQSSLSSYEQYF.

The chain recombines TRBV27 with TRBJ1-5; TRBD1 aligns across 9 bases. Unmatched junction bases numbered 10, after V lost 6 bases and J lost 4 bases. Germline values: CDR1 MNHEY, CDR2 SMNVEV (reference sequence). This CDR3 has 16 amino acids. CDR3 sequence: CASSKYRDRDNQPQHF. DNA for the CDR3: TGTGCCAGCAGCAAATACCGGGACAGGGATAATCAGCCCCAGCATTTT.

This clone occurred a few times. Here the CDR3 reads CAWNPMSRPSNYGYTF. In DNA form, the CDR3 reads TGTGCCTGGAATCCCATGAGCAGGCCTAGCAACTATGGCTACACCTTC. The chain uses TRBV30 and TRBJ1-2; D gene uncertain. The V and J ends lost 4 bases and 2 bases respectively, with 20 bases between them. The germline CDR1 and CDR2 sequences are GTSNPN and SVGIG (reference sequence). The CDR3 is 16 amino acids.

The chain employs TRBV27 and TRBJ1-2; TRBD1 aligns across 8 bases. The CDR3 runs 13 residues. J gave up 6 bases and V 1 base, and 1 base lay outside the gene matches. The V gene's germline CDR1 is MNHEY and CDR2 SMNVEV (reference sequence). The CDR3 reads CASSLYRGNGYTF. CDR3 coding DNA: TGTGCCAGCAGTTTATACAGGGGGAATGGCTACACCTTC.

V and J are TRBV18 and TRBJ2-3; D is unresolved. Trimming left V 3 bases short and J 0 bases short, with 10 bases between. The CDR3 has 15 amino acids. Germline CDR1 reads KGHSH; CDR2 reads LQKENI. The chain's CDR3 is CASSPRLISTDTQYF. CDR3 DNA: TGTGCCAGCTCACCGCGTCTTATCAGCACAGATACGCAGTATTTT.

The rearrangement joins TRBV24-1 to TRBJ2-1; tentatively, D is TRBD2 (6 bases). Trimming left V 2 bases short and J 2 bases short, with 9 bases between. The CDR3 runs 15 residues. Germline V gene lookup returns CDR1 KGHDR and CDR2 SFDVKD. CDR3 bases: TGTGCCACCAGTGATTCGCGGGGACCCTACAATGAGCAGTTCTTC. Translating gives CATSDSRGPYNEQFF.

The chain is built from TRBV7-2 and TRBJ2-2, with 7 bases that match TRBD2. Germline loops: CDR1 SGHTA, CDR2 FQGNSA. V trimming: 5 bases; J trimming: 8 bases; junction bases outside the gene matches: 11. This CDR3 spans 15 amino acids. CDR3 DNA: TGTGCCAGCAGCGTCCCTAGCGCCGGGAGGGGGGAGCTGTTTTTT. Translating it yields CASSVPSAGRGELFF. Based on the CDR3 plus reference TRBV7-2 and TRBJ2-2, the full variable domain is GAGVSQSPSNKVTEKGKDVELRCDPISGHTALYWYRQSLGQGLEFLIYFQGNSAPDKSGLPSDRFSAERTGGSVSTLTIQRTQQEDSAVYLCASSVPSAGRGELFFGEGSRLTVL.

This clone has just one count. This chain joins TRBV5-4 and TRBJ2-1; TRBD1 matches at 9 bases. The CDR3 has 14 residues. The V segment lost 1 base and the J segment 6 bases; nucleotides outside the gene matches: 2. Germline CDR1 and CDR2: SGHNT and YYREEE (reference sequence). Here the CDR3 reads CASSLQTGGNEQFF. The CDR3 nucleotides are TGTGCCAGCAGCTTGCAGACAGGGGGCAATGAGCAGTTCTTC. The entire variable domain, with the rest obtained from reference TRBV5-4 and TRBJ2-1, is as follows: ETGVTQSPTHLIKTRGQQVTLRCSSQSGHNTVSWYQQALGQGPQFIFQYYREEENGRGNFPPRFSGLQFPNYSSELNVNALELDDSALYLCASSLQTGGNEQFFGPGTRLTVL.

The chain is built from TRBV29-1 and TRBJ1-2, with 9 positions matching TRBD1. Trimming took 6 bases from V and 1 from J; bases not matched to a gene: 3. This CDR3 comprises 13 residues. CDR1 and CDR2 from the germline V gene are SQVTM and ANQGSEA. As DNA, the CDR3 is TGCAGCGTAACAGGGGGCGATAACTATGGCTACACCTTC. This gives the protein CSVTGGDNYGYTF.

The rearrangement joins TRBV6-5 to TRBJ1-2; 9 bases agree with TRBD1. V gave up 4 bases and J gave up 3 bases; unmatched junction bases: 0. Germline V lookup: CDR1 MNHEY, CDR2 SVGAGI. The CDR3 loop spans 13 amino acids. The CDR3 region has the DNA TGTGCCAGCAGTTGGACAGGGGACTATGGCTACACCTTC. The encoded protein is CASSWTGDYGYTF.

This chain links TRBV25-1 with TRBJ1-6; 7 nucleotides align to TRBD1. Germline CDR1 is MGHDK and CDR2 is SYGVNS. V shed 5 bases, J shed 7 bases, and the junction held 5 bases outside the gene matches. The CDR3 is 14 residues long. As DNA, the CDR3 is TGTGCCAGCAGTTGGACAGGTTCGAATTCACCCCTCCACTTT. The encoded protein is CASSWTGSNSPLHF.

The rearrangement joins TRBV6-5 to TRBJ2-2; D not resolved. The CDR3 runs 14 residues. Trimming stripped 2 bases from V and 1 base from J, with 5 bases between. The germline gives CDR1 MNHEY, CDR2 SVGAGI. The CDR3 loop reads CASSYGGNTGELFF. The CDR3, as DNA: TGTGCCAGCAGTTACGGCGGGAACACCGGGGAGCTGTTTTTT.

The chain links TRBV7-9 to TRBJ1-1, with a weak D call TRBD1 (6 bases). Germline V gene lookup returns CDR1 SEHNR and CDR2 FQNEAQ (reference sequence). CDR3 length: 14 amino acids. V lost 5 bases to trimming and J lost 1 base, with 11 bases between them. Here the CDR3 reads CASSHGQKNTEAFF. The CDR3, as DNA: TGTGCCAGCAGCCACGGACAGAAGAACACTGAAGCTTTCTTT.

V and J are TRBV29-1 and TRBJ2-3; 8 nucleotides align to TRBD1. This CDR3 has 14 amino acids. Germline V gives CDR1 SQVTM, CDR2 ANQGSEA. The ends lost 7 bases at V and 3 bases at J; junction bases unmatched: 9. The CDR3 here is CSGRTGLGTDTQYF. Written as DNA, the CDR3 is TGCAGCGGCCGGACAGGGTTGGGAACAGATACGCAGTATTTT.

The gene calls are TRBV10-3 and TRBJ2-7; 8 bases are a match to TRBD2. Germline CDR1 ENHRY, CDR2 SYGVKD. The CDR3 runs to 15 residues. The V and J ends lost 0 bases and 2 bases, in that order; junction bases with no gene match: 3. The CDR3 region has the DNA TGTGCCATCAGTGAGTCACTAGCGGAGGCCTACGAGCAGTACTTC. This translates into CAISESLAEAYEQYF.